Sequencing of this T cell receptor beta chain was carried out in a study of shared clonotypes between healthy human individuals. The repertoire was sequenced with immunoSEQ multiplex PCR; TCRdb's copy has only in-frame clones and lacks some. The sample contains roughly 1,500,000 clones, 95% to 99% of which appear only once. The specimen was naive CD4+ T cells sorted from blood. Subset noted: CD45RA+ positively selected. This TCR was recovered from a man aged 25-45 years in good health.

As DNA, the CDR3 is TGCAGCGTTGCATTTAGCCCCAAAGAGACCCAGTACTTC. Its protein is CSVAFSPKETQYF. The chain couples TRBV29-1 to TRBJ2-5; no definite D call. From germline, CDR1 is SQVTM and CDR2 ANQGSEA. CDR3 length: 13 amino acids. Trimming took 4 bases from V and 3 from J, leaving 12 bases between them.